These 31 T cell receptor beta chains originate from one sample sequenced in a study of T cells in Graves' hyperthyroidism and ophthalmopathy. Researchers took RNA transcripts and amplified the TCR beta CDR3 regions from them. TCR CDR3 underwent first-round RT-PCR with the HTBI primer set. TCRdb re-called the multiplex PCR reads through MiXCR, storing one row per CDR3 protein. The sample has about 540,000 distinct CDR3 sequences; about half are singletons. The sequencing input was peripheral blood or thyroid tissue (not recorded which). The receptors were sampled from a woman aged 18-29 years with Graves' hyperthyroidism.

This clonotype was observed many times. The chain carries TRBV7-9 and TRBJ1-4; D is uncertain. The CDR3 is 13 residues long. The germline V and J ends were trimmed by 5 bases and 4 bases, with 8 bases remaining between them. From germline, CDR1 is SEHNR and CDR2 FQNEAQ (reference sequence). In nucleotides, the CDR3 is TGTGCCAGCAGCCAGGAAAGTAATGAAAAACTGTTTTTT. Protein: CASSQESNEKLFF.

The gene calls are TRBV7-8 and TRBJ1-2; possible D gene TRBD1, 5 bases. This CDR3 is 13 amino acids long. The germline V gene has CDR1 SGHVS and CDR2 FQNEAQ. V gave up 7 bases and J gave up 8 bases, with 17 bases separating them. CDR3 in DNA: TGTGCCAGCACCCTCCGGGGCGTTCGCGGCTACACCTTC. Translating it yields CASTLRGVRGYTF. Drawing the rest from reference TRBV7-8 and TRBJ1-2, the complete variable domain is GAGVSQSPRYKVAKRGQDVALRCDPISGHVSLFWYQQALGQGPEFLTYFQNEAQLDKSGLPSDRFFAERPEGSVSTLKIQRTQQEDSAVYLCASTLRGVRGYTFGSGTRLTVV.

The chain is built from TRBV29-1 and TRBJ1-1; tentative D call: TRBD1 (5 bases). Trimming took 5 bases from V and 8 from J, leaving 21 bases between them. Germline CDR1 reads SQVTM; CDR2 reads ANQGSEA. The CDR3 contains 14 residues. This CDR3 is CSVYGLGDSYEAFF. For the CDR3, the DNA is TGCAGCGTTTACGGACTAGGGGACTCCTACGAAGCTTTCTTT.

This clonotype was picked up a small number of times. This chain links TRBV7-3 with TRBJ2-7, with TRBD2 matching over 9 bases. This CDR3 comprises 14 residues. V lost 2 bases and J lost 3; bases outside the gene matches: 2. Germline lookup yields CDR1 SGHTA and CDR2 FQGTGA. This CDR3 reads CASSLRSGSYEQYF. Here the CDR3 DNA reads TGTGCCAGCAGCTTACGTAGCGGGAGCTACGAGCAGTACTTC.

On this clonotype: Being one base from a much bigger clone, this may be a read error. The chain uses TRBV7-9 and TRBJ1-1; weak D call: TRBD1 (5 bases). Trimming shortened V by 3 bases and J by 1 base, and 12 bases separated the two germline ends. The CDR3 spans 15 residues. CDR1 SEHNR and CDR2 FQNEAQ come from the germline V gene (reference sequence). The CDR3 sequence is CASSLAGPGNTEAFF. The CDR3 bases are TGTGCCAGCAGCTTGGCGGGGCCCGGGAACACTGAAGCTTTCTTT. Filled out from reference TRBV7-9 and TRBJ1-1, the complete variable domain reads DTGVSQNPRHKITKRGQNVTFRCDPISEHNRLYWYRQTLGQGPEFLTYFQNEAQLEKSRLLSDRFSAERPKGSFSTLEIQRTEQGDSAMYLCASSLAGPGNTEAFFGQGTRLTVV.

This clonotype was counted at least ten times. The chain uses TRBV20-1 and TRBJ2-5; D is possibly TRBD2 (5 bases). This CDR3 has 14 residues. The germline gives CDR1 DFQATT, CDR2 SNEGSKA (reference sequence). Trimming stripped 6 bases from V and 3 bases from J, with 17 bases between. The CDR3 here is CSAERPLGEETQYF. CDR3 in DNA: TGCAGTGCCGAGAGGCCTTTGGGAGAAGAGACCCAGTACTTC.

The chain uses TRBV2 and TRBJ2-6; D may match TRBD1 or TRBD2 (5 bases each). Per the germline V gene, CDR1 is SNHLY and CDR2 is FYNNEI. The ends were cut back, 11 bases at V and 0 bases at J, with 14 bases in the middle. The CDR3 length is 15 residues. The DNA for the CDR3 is TGTGCCGGGGTGGGACGGACCTCTGGGGCCAACGTCCTGACTTTC. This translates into CAGVGRTSGANVLTF.

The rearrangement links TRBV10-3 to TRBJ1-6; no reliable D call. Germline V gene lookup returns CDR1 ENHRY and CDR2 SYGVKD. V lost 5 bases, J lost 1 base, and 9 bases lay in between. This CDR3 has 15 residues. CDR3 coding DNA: TGTGCCATCAGTCCTGACTGGTCCTATAATTCACCCCTCCACTTT. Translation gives CAISPDWSYNSPLHF.

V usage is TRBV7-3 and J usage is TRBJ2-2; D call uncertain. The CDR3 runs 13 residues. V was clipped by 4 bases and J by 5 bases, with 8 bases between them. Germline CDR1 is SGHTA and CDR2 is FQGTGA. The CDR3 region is CASSSRRTGELFF. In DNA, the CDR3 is TGTGCCAGCAGCTCACGGCGAACCGGGGAGCTGTTTTTT. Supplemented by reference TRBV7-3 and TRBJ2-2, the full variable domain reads GAGVSQTPSNKVTEKGKYVELRCDPISGHTALYWYRQSLGQGPEFLIYFQGTGAADDSGLPNDRFFAVRPEGSVSTLKIQRTERGDSAVYLCASSSRRTGELFFGEGSRLTVL.

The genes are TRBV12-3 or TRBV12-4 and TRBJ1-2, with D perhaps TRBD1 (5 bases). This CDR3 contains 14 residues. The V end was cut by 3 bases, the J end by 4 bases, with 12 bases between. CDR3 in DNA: TGTGCCAGCAGTTTCCCAGGACACGCCTATGGCTACACCTTC. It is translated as CASSFPGHAYGYTF.

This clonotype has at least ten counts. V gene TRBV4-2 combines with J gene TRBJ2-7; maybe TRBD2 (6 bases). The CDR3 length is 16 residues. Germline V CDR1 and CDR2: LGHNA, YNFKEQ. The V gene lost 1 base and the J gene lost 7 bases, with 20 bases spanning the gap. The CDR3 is CASSQARAGGRGEQYF. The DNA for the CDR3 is TGTGCCAGCAGCCAAGCTAGGGCCGGGGGACGGGGAGAGCAGTACTTC.

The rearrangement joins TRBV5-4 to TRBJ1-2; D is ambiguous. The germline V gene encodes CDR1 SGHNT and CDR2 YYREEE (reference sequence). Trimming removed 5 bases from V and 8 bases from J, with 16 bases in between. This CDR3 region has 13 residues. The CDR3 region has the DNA TGTGCCAGCAGTCAGGAAGACAATGGCGGCTACACCTTC. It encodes CASSQEDNGGYTF.

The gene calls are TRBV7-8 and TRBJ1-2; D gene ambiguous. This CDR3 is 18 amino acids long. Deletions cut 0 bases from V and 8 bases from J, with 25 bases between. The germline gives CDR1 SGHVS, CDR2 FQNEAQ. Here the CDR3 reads CASSLAPQKSGVEAGYTF. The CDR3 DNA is TGTGCCAGCAGCTTAGCGCCCCAAAAAAGCGGGGTGGAGGCCGGCTACACCTTC.

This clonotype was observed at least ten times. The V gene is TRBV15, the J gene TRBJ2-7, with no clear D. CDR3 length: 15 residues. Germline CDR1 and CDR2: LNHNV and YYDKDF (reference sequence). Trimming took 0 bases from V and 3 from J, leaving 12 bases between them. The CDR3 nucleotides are TGTGCCACCAGCAGAGATTACCGCGAAAACTACGAGCAGTACTTC. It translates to CATSRDYRENYEQYF.

CDR3 loop: CASSYQQGPGSNQPQHF. As DNA, the CDR3 is TGTGCCAGCAGTTACCAACAGGGACCTGGAAGCAATCAGCCCCAGCATTTT. This rearrangement joins TRBV6-6 to TRBJ1-5; perhaps TRBD1 as D (6 bases). V dropped 2 bases and J dropped 1 base, with 15 bases sitting between them. The V gene's germline CDR1 is MNHNY and CDR2 SVGAGI (reference sequence). The CDR3 runs 17 residues.

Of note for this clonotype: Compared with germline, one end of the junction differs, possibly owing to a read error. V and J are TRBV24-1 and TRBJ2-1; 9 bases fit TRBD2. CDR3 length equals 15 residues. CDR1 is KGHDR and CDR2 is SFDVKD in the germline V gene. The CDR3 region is CATSDQREVYDEQFF. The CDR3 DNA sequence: TGTGCCACCAGTGATCAGCGGGAGGTCTACGATGAGCAGTTCTTC.

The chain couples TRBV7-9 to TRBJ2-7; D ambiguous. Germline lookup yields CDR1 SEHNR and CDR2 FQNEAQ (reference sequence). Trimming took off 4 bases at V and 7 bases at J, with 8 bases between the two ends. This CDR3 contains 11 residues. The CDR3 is CASSSNREQYF. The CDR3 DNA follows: TGTGCCAGCAGCTCGAACCGGGAGCAGTACTTC.

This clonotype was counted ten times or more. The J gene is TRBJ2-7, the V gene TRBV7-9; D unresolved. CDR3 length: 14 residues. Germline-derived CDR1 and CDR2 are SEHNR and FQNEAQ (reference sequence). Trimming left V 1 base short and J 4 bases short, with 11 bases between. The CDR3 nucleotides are TGTGCCAGCAGCTTAGATCAGGAATTGTACGAGCAGTACTTC. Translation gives CASSLDQELYEQYF. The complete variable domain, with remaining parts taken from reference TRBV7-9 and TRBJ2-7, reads DTGVSQNPRHKITKRGQNVTFRCDPISEHNRLYWYRQTLGQGPEFLTYFQNEAQLEKSRLLSDRFSAERPKGSFSTLEIQRTEQGDSAMYLCASSLDQELYEQYFGPGTRLTVT.

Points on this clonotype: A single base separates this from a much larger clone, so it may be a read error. CDR3 residues: CASSPRVEETQYF. CDR3 sequence (DNA): TGCGCCAGCAGCCCCAGGGTCGAAGAGACCCAGTACTTC. The gene calls are TRBV5-1 and TRBJ2-5; D may be TRBD1 (5 bases). This CDR3 is built from 13 residues. Germline V gives CDR1 SGHRS, CDR2 YFSETQ. Trimming took off 4 bases at V and 3 bases at J, with 10 bases between the two ends.

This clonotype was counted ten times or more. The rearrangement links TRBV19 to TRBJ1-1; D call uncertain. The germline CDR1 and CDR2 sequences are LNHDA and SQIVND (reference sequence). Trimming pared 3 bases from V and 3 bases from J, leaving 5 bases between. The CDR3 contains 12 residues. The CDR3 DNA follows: TGTGCCAGTAGTATCCTAGACACTGAAGCTTTCTTT. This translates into CASSILDTEAFF.

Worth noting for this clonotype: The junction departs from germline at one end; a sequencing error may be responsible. The CDR3 is CVSSYPSDRGLNTEAFF. CDR3 DNA: TGTGTCAGCAGTTACCCCTCTGACAGGGGGCTTAACACTGAAGCTTTCTTT. The rearrangement joins TRBV6-2 or TRBV6-3 to TRBJ1-1; 10 bases map to TRBD1. The germline CDR1 and CDR2 sequences are MNHEY and SVGEGT. This CDR3 spans 17 amino acids.

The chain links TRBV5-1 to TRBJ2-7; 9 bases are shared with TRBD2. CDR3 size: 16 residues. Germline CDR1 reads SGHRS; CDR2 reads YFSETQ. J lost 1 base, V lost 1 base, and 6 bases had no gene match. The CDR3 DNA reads TGCGCCAGCAGCTTGATTACTAGCGGGCAATCCTACGAGCAGTACTTC. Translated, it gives CASSLITSGQSYEQYF.

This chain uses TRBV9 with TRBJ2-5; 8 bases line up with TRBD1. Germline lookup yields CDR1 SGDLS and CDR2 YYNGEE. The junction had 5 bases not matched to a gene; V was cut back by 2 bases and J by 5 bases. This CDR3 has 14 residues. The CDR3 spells CASSVDRGAETQYF. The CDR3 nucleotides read TGTGCCAGCAGCGTTGACAGGGGCGCGGAGACCCAGTACTTC.

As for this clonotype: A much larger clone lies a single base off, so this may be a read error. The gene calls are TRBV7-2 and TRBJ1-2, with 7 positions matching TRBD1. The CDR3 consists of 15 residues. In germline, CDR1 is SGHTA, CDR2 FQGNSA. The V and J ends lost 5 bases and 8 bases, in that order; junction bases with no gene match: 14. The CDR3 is CASSLVPQGTGGYTF. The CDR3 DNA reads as TGTGCCAGCAGCCTTGTCCCACAGGGGACCGGAGGCTACACCTTC. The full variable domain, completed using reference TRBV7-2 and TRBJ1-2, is GAGVSQSPSNKVTEKGKDVELRCDPISGHTALYWYRQSLGQGLEFLIYFQGNSAPDKSGLPSDRFSAERTGGSVSTLTIQRTQQEDSAVYLCASSLVPQGTGGYTFGSGTRLTVV.

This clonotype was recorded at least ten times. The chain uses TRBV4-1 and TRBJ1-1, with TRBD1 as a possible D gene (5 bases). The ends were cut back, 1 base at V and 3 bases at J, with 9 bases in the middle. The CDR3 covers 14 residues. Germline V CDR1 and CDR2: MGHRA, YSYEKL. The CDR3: CASSQVQGYTEAFF. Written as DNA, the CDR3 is TGCGCCAGCAGCCAAGTGCAGGGTTACACTGAAGCTTTCTTT.

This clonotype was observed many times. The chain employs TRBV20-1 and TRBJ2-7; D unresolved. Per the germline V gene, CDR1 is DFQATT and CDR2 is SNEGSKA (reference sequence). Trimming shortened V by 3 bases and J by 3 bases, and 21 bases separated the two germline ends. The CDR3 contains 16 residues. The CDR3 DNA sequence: TGCAGTGCTAGGTCGCCCCCGACAAAAGGCGGCTACGAGCAGTACTTC. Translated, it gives CSARSPPTKGGYEQYF.

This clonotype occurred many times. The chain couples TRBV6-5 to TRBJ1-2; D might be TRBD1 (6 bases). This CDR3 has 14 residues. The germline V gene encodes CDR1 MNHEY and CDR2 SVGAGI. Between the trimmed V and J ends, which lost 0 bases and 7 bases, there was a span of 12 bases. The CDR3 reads CASSYSSRGGGYTF. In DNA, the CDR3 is TGTGCCAGCAGTTACTCTTCCAGGGGAGGTGGCTACACCTTC.

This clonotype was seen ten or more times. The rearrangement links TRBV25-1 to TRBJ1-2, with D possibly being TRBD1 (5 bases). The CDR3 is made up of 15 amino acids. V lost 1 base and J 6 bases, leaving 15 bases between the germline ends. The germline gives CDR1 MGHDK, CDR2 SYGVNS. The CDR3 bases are TGTGCCAGCAGTGAATGGGGGAGGGGAAATGATGGCTACACCTTC. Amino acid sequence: CASSEWGRGNDGYTF.

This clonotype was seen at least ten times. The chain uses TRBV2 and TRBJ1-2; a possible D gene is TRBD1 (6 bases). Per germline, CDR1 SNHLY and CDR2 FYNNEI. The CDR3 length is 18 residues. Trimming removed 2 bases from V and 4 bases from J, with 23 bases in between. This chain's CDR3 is CASSEPPIWGGAGYGYTF. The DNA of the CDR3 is TGTGCCAGCAGTGAACCCCCTATCTGGGGGGGCGCTGGCTATGGCTACACCTTC.

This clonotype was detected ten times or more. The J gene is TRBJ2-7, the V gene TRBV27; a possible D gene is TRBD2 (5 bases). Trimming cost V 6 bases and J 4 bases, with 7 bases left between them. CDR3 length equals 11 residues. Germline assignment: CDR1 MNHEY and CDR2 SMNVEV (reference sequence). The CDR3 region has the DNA TGTGCCAGCAGGGACTCATACGAGCAGTACTTC. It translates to CASRDSYEQYF.

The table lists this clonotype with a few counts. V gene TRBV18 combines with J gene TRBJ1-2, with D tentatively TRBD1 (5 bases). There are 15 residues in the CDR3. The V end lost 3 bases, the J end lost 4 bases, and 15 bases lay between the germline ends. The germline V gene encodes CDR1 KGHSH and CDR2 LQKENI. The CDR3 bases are TGTGCCAGCTCACCTTCAGGGTTGGAAGGCTATGGCTACACCTTC. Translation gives CASSPSGLEGYGYTF.